This T cell receptor (beta chain) appears in the sequencing data of a study of OX40 agonist ivuxolimab in advanced cancers. Findings of the study overall: Some nonresponders likewise displayed low normalized T-cell clonal expansion. Expanded clones belonging to CD8+ T cells outnumbered, on average, those of CD4+. Clonal expansion from baseline to week 6 occurred in both CD4+ and CD8+ T cells.

The germline gives CDR1 MDHEN, CDR2 SYDVKM. V lost 1 base to trimming and J lost 1 base, with 7 bases between them. The CDR3 extends over 14 amino acids. For this clone: Its cognate antigen is unknown.

Measured with immunoSEQ multiplex PCR; TCRdb has only the in-frame clones, and not every one. This table has 91,000 or so clones, more than 75% appearing once. The gene calls are TRBV28 and TRBJ2-5, with D unclear. The receptor comes from an adult with an advanced solid tumor such as melanoma, head and neck, liver or kidney cancer. The sample was CD4+ or CD8+ T cells sorted from blood, taken in a trial of the OX40 agonist ivuxolimab. Here the CDR3 DNA reads TGTGCCAGCAGTTTATCCCAGACCCAAGAGACCCAGTACTTC. It is translated as CASSLSQTQETQYF.